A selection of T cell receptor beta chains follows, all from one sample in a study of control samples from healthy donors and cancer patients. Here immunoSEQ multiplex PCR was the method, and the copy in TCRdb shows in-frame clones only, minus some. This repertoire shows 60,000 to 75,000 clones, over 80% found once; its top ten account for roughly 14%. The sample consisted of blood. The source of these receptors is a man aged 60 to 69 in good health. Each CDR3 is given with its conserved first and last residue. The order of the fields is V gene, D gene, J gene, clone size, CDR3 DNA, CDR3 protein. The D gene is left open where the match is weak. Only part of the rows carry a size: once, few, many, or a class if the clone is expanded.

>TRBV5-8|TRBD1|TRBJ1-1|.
TGTGCCAGCAGATACGGACAGGGTGAAGCTTTCTTT
CASRYGQGEAFF
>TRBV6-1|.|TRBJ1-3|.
TGTGCCAGCAGTGAAGTCATAGGAGGAAACACCATATATTTT
CASSEVIGGNTIYF
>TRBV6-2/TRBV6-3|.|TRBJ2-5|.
TGTGCCAGCAGCCCTCGGATCGTCGAAACCCAGTACTTC
CASSPRIVETQYF
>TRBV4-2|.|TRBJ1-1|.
TGTGCCAGCAGCCAAGTCGGAACTGAAGCTTTCTTT
CASSQVGTEAFF
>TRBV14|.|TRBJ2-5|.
TGTGCCAGCAGCCAAGATACCTTTGGAGGGGAGACCCAGTACTTC
CASSQDTFGGETQYF
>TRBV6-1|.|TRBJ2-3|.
TGTGCCAGCAGTGAGGCGTACACAGATACGCAGTATTTT
CASSEAYTDTQYF
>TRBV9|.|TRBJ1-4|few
TGTGCCAGCAGCGCCGTAACTGGCCCTAGCGAAAAACTGTTTTTT
CASSAVTGPSEKLFF
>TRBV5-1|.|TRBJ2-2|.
TGCGCCAGCAGCTTGGGGGGCACAAGGAACACCGGGGAGCTGTTTTTT
CASSLGGTRNTGELFF
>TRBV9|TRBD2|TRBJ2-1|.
TGTGCCAGCAGCGTAGCGCCCGGACTAGCCGTGTATGAGCAGTTCTTC
CASSVAPGLAVYEQFF
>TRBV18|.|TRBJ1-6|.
TGTGCCAGCTCACCCGGTTCGCGGAGCGGGAATTCACCCCTCCACTTT
CASSPGSRSGNSPLHF
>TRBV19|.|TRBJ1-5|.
TGTGCCAGTAGTCACTCAATTTACAGGGAAAGGGTCCTCAATCAGCCCCAGCATTTT
CASSHSIYRERVLNQPQHF
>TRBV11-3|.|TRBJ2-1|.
TGTGCCAGCAGCCACTCGGCGTCGACGAGCTCCTACAATGAGCAGTTCTTC
CASSHSASTSSYNEQFF
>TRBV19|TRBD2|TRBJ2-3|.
TGTGCCAGTAAGCACCCAGGGCTAGCGGGCACAAATACGCAGTATTTT
CASKHPGLAGTNTQYF
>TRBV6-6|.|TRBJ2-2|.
TGTGCCAGCAGACCTCCGGGGAACACCGGGGAGCTGTTTTTT
CASRPPGNTGELFF
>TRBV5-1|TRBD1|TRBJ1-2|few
TGCGCCAGCAGCTTGCAGGGGGACGGCTATGGCTACACCTTC
CASSLQGDGYGYTF